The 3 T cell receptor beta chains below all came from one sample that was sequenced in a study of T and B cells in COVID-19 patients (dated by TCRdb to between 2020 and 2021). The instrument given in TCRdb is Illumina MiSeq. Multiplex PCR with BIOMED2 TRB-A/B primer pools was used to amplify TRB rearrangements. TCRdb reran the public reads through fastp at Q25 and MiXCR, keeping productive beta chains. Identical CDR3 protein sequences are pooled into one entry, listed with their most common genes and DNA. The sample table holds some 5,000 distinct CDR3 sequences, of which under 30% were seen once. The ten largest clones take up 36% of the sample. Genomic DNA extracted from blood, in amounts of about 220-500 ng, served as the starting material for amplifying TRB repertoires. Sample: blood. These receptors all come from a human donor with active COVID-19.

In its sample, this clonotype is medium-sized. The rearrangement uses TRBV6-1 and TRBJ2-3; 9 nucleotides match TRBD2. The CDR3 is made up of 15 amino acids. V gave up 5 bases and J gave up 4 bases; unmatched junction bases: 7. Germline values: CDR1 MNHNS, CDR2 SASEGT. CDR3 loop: CASSRAGGNPDTQYF. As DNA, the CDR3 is TGTGCCAGCAGTAGAGCGGGAGGTAACCCAGATACGCAGTATTTT.

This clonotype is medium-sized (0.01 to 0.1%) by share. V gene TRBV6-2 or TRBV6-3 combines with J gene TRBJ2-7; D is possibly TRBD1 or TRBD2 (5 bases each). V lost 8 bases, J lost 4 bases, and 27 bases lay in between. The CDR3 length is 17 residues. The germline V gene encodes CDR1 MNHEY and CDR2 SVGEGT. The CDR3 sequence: CASLQIRFRDGAYEQYF. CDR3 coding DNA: TGTGCCAGCCTACAAATACGCTTCCGGGACGGAGCATACGAGCAGTACTTC.

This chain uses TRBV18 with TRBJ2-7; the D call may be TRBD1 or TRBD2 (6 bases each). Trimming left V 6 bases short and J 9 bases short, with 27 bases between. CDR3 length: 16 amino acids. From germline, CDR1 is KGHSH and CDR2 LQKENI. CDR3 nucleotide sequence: TGTGCCAGCTCGCCGCTCCCGGGGGCCGGGAACTACACGCAGTACTTC. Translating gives CASSPLPGAGNYTQYF.